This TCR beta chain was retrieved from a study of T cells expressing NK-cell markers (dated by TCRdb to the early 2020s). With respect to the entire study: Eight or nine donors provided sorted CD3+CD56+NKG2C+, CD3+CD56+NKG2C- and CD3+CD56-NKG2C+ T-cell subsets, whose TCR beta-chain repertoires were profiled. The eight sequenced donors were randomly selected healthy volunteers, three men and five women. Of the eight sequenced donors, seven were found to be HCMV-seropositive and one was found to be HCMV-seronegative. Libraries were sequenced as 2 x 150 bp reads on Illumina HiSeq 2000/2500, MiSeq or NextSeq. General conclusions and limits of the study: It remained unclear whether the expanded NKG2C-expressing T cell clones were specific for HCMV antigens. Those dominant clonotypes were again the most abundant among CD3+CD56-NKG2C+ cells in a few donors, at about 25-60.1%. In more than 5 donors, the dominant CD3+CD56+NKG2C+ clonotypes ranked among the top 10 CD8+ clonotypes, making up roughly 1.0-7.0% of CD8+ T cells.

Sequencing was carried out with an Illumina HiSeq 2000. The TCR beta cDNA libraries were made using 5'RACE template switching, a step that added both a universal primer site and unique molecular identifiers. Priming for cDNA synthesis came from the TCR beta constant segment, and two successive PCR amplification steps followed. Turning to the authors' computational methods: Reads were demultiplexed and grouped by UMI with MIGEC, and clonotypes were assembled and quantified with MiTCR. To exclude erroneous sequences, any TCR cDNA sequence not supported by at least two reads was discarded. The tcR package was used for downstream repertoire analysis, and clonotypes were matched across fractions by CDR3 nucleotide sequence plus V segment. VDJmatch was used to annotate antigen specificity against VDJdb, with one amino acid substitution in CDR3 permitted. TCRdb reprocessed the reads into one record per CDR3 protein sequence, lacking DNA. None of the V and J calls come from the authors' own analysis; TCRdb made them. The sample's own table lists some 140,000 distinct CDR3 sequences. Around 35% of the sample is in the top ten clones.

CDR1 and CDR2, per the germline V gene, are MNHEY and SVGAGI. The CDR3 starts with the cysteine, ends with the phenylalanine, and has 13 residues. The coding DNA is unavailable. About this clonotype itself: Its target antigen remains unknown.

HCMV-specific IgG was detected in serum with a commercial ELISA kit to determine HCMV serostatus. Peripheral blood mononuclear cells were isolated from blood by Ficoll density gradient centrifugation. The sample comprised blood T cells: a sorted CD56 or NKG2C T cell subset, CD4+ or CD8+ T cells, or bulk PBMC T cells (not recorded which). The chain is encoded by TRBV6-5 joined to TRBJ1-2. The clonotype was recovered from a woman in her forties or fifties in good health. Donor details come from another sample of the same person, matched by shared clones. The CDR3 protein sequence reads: CASSYDVSYGYTF.